This entry is about one TCR beta chain. The ends lost 7 bases at V and 5 bases at J; junction bases unmatched: 26. Germline CDR1 and CDR2: LNHDA and SQIVND (reference sequence). The CDR3 has 21 amino acids. This sample was included in a study of blood T cell repertoires in COVID-19. Profiling relied on immunoSEQ multiplex PCR, and the TCRdb table lists in-frame clones only, not all of them. This table has roughly 70,000 clones, around 89% appearing once. The genes are TRBV19 and TRBJ2-1; 10 bases are shared with TRBD2. The sequenced sample was peripheral blood. This clonotype originated in a woman in her 70s with acute or convalescent COVID-19. CDR3 bases: TGTGCCAGTATGGGGGCCGGATGGGCTAGCGGGAGTAGGAGAGGACACAATGAGCAGTTCTTC. It translates to CASMGAGWASGSRRGHNEQFF.